This paragraph covers one T cell receptor (beta chain) sequence. Its antigen is unknown. Constant-region reverse primers amplified full-length variable regions, followed by semi-nested Nested Universal Primer A PCR. One entry per CDR3 protein results from TCRdb running MiXCR on the 5' RACE reads. This sample has 8,500 to 14,000 distinct CDR3 sequences, with roughly a quarter found just once. Looked up from germline, CDR1 is MNHNS and CDR2 is SASEGT. The CDR3 loop spans 14 amino acids. V gave up 4 bases and J gave up 8 bases, with 14 bases separating them. Tregs were sorted as CD4+CD25+CD127-/low cells. Notes on the study in general: Larger-cohort validation covered only one TCR beta V-J rearrangement.

V and J are TRBV6-1 and TRBJ1-4; no firm D call. The sequence was obtained from a female donor with breast cancer. The sequenced sample consisted of Tregs sorted from a lymph node. The DNA of the CDR3 is TGTGCCAGCAGTGGTGGAGCCGCTCGGGAAAAACTGTTTTTT. Its protein product is CASSGGAAREKLFF.